The next 26 T cell receptor beta chains were all read from a single sample in a study of blood T cells in healthy people across ages. It was with a sample-barcoded 5' primer and a J-beta primer mix that a second PCR of roughly 7 to 12 cycles was run. TCRdb ran MiXCR on the 5' RACE reads and lists one entry per CDR3 protein. The profile shows about 650,000 distinct CDR3 sequences, 32% of them singletons. The specimen sequenced was blood. These receptors were collected from a woman older than 75 in good health.

This clonotype came up a few times. The chain employs TRBV6-1 and TRBJ1-5; TRBD1 might be the D (5 bases). The CDR3 contains 15 residues. Trimming left V 11 bases short and J 0 bases short, with 17 bases between. Germline CDR1 and CDR2: MNHNS and SASEGT. Here the CDR3 DNA reads TGTGCCTTATCAGACAGAGAATATAGCAATCAGCCCCAGCATTTT. Translated: CALSDREYSNQPQHF.

As for this clonotype: A read error may be the cause here, since a much bigger clone is one base away. The chain has TRBV4-2 and TRBJ1-5, with a weak D call TRBD1 (6 bases). The CDR3 length is 15 residues. Germline-derived CDR1 and CDR2 are LGHNA and YNFKEQ. The chain's CDR3 is CASSQEGGDNQSQHF. The CDR3, as DNA: TGTGCCAGCAGCCAAGAAGGCGGGGACAATCAGTCCCAGCATTTT.

The chain recombines TRBV30 with TRBJ1-2; D unclear. V lost 1 base, J lost 3 bases, and 9 bases lay in between. Looked up from germline, CDR1 is GTSNPN and CDR2 is SVGIG (reference sequence). CDR3 length: 13 amino acids. CDR3 amino acids: CAWSAAKDYGYTF. The CDR3 nucleotides read TGTGCCTGGAGTGCGGCAAAGGACTATGGCTACACCTTC.

At least ten counts were recorded for this clonotype. The chain couples TRBV28 to TRBJ1-2; D unresolved. The germline gives CDR1 MDHEN, CDR2 SYDVKM. The CDR3 runs 14 residues. Deletions cut 6 bases from V and 4 bases from J, with 15 bases between. The CDR3 DNA is TGTGCCAGCAGAGCCGGGTCTCAGAGCTATGGCTACACCTTC. Its translation: CASRAGSQSYGYTF.

The chain combines TRBV6-6 with TRBJ1-2; D remains ambiguous. The V gene's germline CDR1 is MNHNY and CDR2 SVGAGI (reference sequence). V shed 6 bases and J shed 0 bases, with 17 bases lying between them. This CDR3 is 16 amino acids long. In DNA form, the CDR3 reads TGTGCCAGCAGCCCCAAAGTACGCGGTTCTAACTATGGCTACACCTTC. Translating it yields CASSPKVRGSNYGYTF.

To note about this clonotype: One junction end does not reproduce the germline sequence, and a read error may be involved. This CDR3 is CASSVDYRTSTDTRYF. In DNA form, the CDR3 reads TGTGCCAGCAGTGTCGACTACAGAACTAGCACAGATACGCGGTATTTT. The chain joins TRBV6-1 to TRBJ2-3, with D perhaps TRBD2 (6 bases). Germline-derived CDR1 and CDR2 are MNHNS and SASEGT. This CDR3 has 16 amino acids.

Here the CDR3 reads CASSSMSGGAIGELFF. The CDR3 DNA reads as TGTGCCAGCAGCTCTATGAGCGGGGGGGCAATCGGGGAGCTGTTTTTT. V is TRBV7-9 and J is TRBJ2-2; 10 bases align to TRBD2. CDR3 size: 16 residues. CDR1 and CDR2 from the germline V gene are SEHNR and FQNEAQ (reference sequence). V shed 4 bases and J 7 bases; nucleotides not matched to a gene: 9. The full variable domain, completed using reference TRBV7-9 and TRBJ2-2, is DTGVSQNPRHKITKRGQNVTFRCDPISEHNRLYWYRQTLGQGPEFLTYFQNEAQLEKSRLLSDRFSAERPKGSFSTLEIQRTEQGDSAMYLCASSSMSGGAIGELFFGEGSRLTVL.

A note on this clonotype: This sequence may be a read error, since a much larger clone differs from it by one base. The CDR3 spells CASSVGGGSYGYTF. In DNA, the CDR3 is TGTGCCAGCAGCGTAGGGGGAGGGAGCTATGGCTACACCTTC. The rearrangement uses TRBV9 and TRBJ1-2; D unresolved. Trimming pared 0 bases from V and 4 bases from J, leaving 10 bases between. This CDR3 has 14 residues. Germline CDR1 reads SGDLS; CDR2 reads YYNGEE.

This clonotype was counted ten times or more. V and J are TRBV30 and TRBJ2-7; no clear D. CDR1 GTSNPN and CDR2 SVGIG come from the germline V gene (reference sequence). V lost 0 bases and J 2 bases, leaving 11 bases between the germline ends. There are 14 residues in the CDR3. The CDR3 loop reads CAWSVSRRTYEQYF. CDR3 DNA sequence: TGTGCCTGGAGTGTAAGTCGAAGAACCTACGAGCAGTACTTC. Together with reference TRBV30 and TRBJ2-7, the CDR3 gives the full variable domain: SQTIHQWPATLVQPVGSPLSLECTVEGTSNPNLYWYRQAAGRGLQLLFYSVGIGQISSEVPQNLSASRPQDRQFILSSKKLLLSDSGFYLCAWSVSRRTYEQYFGPGTRLTVT.

In regard to this clonotype: This may be a read error: a much more frequent sequence differs by one nucleotide. The chain is built from TRBV28 and TRBJ2-4, with 8 bases lining up with TRBD1. The J call is uncertain, as TRBJ2-7 better fits the DNA end. The CDR3 extends over 13 amino acids. The germline gives CDR1 MDHEN, CDR2 SYDVKM. The CDR3 nucleotides are TGTGCCAGCGGAGGACAGGGTTACTGCGAGCAGTACTTC. Translated: CASGGQGYCEQYF.

This clonotype has a count of ten or more. This chain uses TRBV5-1 with TRBJ2-4; D is possibly TRBD1 (5 bases). This CDR3 comprises 13 residues. Between the trimmed V and J ends, which lost 4 bases and 9 bases, there was a span of 14 bases. Germline V gene sequence: CDR1 SGHRS, CDR2 YFSETQ. The CDR3 DNA follows: TGCGCCAGCAGCCTGAAGCCCAGGGTCATTCAGTACTTC. Its translation is CASSLKPRVIQYF.

The chain is built from TRBV5-1 and TRBJ1-1, with unresolved D. The CDR3 sequence is 14 residues long. Germline V gene lookup returns CDR1 SGHRS and CDR2 YFSETQ. V was trimmed by 4 bases and J by 4 bases, leaving 14 bases between them. CDR3 sequence: CASSADVRVTEAFF. In DNA form, the CDR3 reads TGCGCCAGCAGCGCCGATGTGAGGGTCACTGAAGCTTTCTTT. The entire variable domain, with the rest obtained from reference TRBV5-1 and TRBJ1-1, is as follows: KAGVTQTPRYLIKTRGQQVTLSCSPISGHRSVSWYQQTPGQGLQFLFEYFSETQRNKGNFPGRFSGRQFSNSRSEMNVSTLELGDSALYLCASSADVRVTEAFFGQGTRLTVV.

This clonotype was observed at least ten times. V gene TRBV11-2 combines with J gene TRBJ1-4; D is uncertain. CDR3 size: 15 residues. Trimming removed 5 bases from V and 0 bases from J, with 10 bases in between. The germline gives CDR1 SGHAT, CDR2 FQNNGV. The CDR3 here is CASSPHRTTNEKLFF. CDR3 DNA: TGTGCCAGCAGCCCTCACAGAACAACTAATGAAAAACTGTTTTTT.

In this sample, this clonotype turned up many times. The rearrangement joins TRBV10-3 to TRBJ1-2; possibly TRBD1 for D (5 bases). The length of the CDR3 is 14 residues. The V and J ends lost 0 bases and 5 bases respectively, with 10 bases between them. Germline values: CDR1 ENHRY, CDR2 SYGVKD. Here the CDR3 reads CAISESAGRYGYTF. Written as DNA, the CDR3 is TGTGCCATCAGTGAGTCCGCAGGGCGGTATGGCTACACCTTC.

Remarks on this clonotype: It may be a read error: a sequence one base away is much more abundant. V gene TRBV20-1 combines with J gene TRBJ2-5; maybe TRBD2 (7 bases). The J call may be wrong; the DNA end is better matched by TRBJ2-7. CDR1 and CDR2 from the germline V gene are DFQATT and SNEGSKA (reference sequence). This CDR3 contains 16 residues. CDR3 DNA sequence: TGCAGTGCCCCAGAGACCGGGGGGCGGACGTCTGGCGAGCAGTACTTC. It codes for CSAPETGGRTSGEQYF.

V gene TRBV7-9 combines with J gene TRBJ2-7; 11 bases fit TRBD2. TRBJ2-1 explains the end of the DNA better; the J call may be wrong. Germline CDR1 SEHNR, CDR2 FQNEAQ (reference sequence). This CDR3 has 15 amino acids. CDR3 region: CASSKTSGRINEQFF. CDR3 bases: TGTGCCAGCAGCAAAACTAGCGGGAGAATCAATGAGCAGTTCTTC.

A note on this clonotype: A clone one base away is much larger, so this may be a read error. The chain joins TRBV20-1 to TRBJ1-5; possibly TRBD1 for D (6 bases). Trimming took off 3 bases at V and 6 bases at J, with 12 bases between the two ends. The CDR3 covers 13 residues. The germline V gene encodes CDR1 DFQATT and CDR2 SNEGSKA (reference sequence). The CDR3 region is CSASAGVGQPQHF. The DNA for the CDR3 is TGCAGTGCTAGTGCAGGGGTGGGTCAGCCCCAGCATTTT.

The chain recombines TRBV18 with TRBJ2-3; no reliable D call. The CDR3 length is 12 residues. From germline, CDR1 is KGHSH and CDR2 LQKENI. V dropped 5 bases and J dropped 5 bases, with 8 bases sitting between them. The DNA of the CDR3 is TGTGCCAGCTCATCACGTATAGATACGCAGTATTTT. It yields the protein CASSSRIDTQYF.

This clonotype was seen many times. V and J are TRBV4-1 and TRBJ1-4, with D possibly matching TRBD1 (5 bases). This CDR3 contains 17 residues. V was clipped by 0 bases and J by 3 bases, with 14 bases between them. Germline CDR1 and CDR2: MGHRA and YSYEKL. The CDR3 DNA is TGCGCCAGCAGCCAAGATAGGCAGGGAGGGCCTAATGAAAAACTGTTTTTT. Its translation: CASSQDRQGGPNEKLFF.

The sample holds many counts of this clonotype. The chain uses TRBV28 and TRBJ2-1, with 11 bases lining up with TRBD2. Germline CDR1 MDHEN, CDR2 SYDVKM. The length of the CDR3 is 16 residues. The J segment lost 2 bases and the V segment lost 8 bases, leaving 8 bases of the junction unmatched. The CDR3 sequence: CASEIAGGGTYNEQFF. CDR3 nucleotides: TGTGCCAGCGAGATAGCGGGGGGGGGCACCTACAATGAGCAGTTCTTC.

In regard to this clonotype: This may be a read error: a much more frequent sequence differs by one nucleotide. The chain joins TRBV7-3 to TRBJ2-5; D may be TRBD1 or TRBD2 (6 bases each). The ends were cut back, 1 base at V and 11 bases at J, with 17 bases in the middle. This CDR3 has 14 amino acids. The germline gives CDR1 SGHTA, CDR2 FQGTGA. CDR3 loop: CASSLIGGPGEQYF. The CDR3, as DNA: TGTGCCAGCAGCTTAATAGGGGGGCCGGGTGAGCAGTACTTC. The whole variable domain, filled in from reference TRBV7-3 and TRBJ2-5, reads GAGVSQTPSNKVTEKGKYVELRCDPISGHTALYWYRQSLGQGPEFLIYFQGTGAADDSGLPNDRFFAVRPEGSVSTLKIQRTERGDSAVYLCASSLIGGPGEQYFGPGTRLLVL.

This clonotype was found once. The chain employs TRBV7-2 and TRBJ2-7; maybe TRBD2 (7 bases). The CDR3 is 15 amino acids. Germline CDR1 reads SGHTA; CDR2 reads FQGNSA. V was shortened by 6 bases and J by 6 bases, with 21 bases between the two germline ends. DNA for the CDR3: TGTGCCAGCAGTTACAGGACGGGGGGCGTACCCGAGCAGTACTTC. Encoded protein: CASSYRTGGVPEQYF.

This chain uses TRBV7-2 with TRBJ2-3, with D perhaps TRBD1 (5 bases). This CDR3 contains 14 residues. Trimming pared 5 bases from V and 9 bases from J, leaving 18 bases between. Germline CDR1 and CDR2: SGHTA and FQGNSA. CDR3 amino acids: CASSPRRSSGTQYF. The CDR3 coding sequence is TGTGCCAGCAGCCCCCGTCGCTCCTCAGGGACGCAGTATTTT. Full variable domain (outside the CDR3, taken from reference TRBV7-2 and TRBJ2-3): GAGVSQSPSNKVTEKGKDVELRCDPISGHTALYWYRQSLGQGLEFLIYFQGNSAPDKSGLPSDRFSAERTGGSVSTLTIQRTQQEDSAVYLCASSPRRSSGTQYFGPGTRLTVL.

The chain couples TRBV7-2 to TRBJ2-7; D is unresolved. This CDR3 comprises 16 residues. V shed 3 bases and J shed 2 bases, with 17 bases lying between them. CDR1 SGHTA and CDR2 FQGNSA come from the germline V gene. In DNA form, the CDR3 reads TGTGCCAGCAGCTTGGGTCGGTCCTGGAGCCCCTACGAGCAGTACGTC. It is translated as CASSLGRSWSPYEQYV.

Comment on this clonotype: This could be a read error, since a much larger clone is one nucleotide away. The chain recombines TRBV7-3 with TRBJ2-3; TRBD2 agrees at 14 bases. The CDR3 runs to 17 residues. The germline V gene encodes CDR1 SGHTA and CDR2 FQGTGA. The V gene end was trimmed by 5 bases and the J gene end by 4 bases; junction bases not matched to a gene: 8. CDR3 nucleotide sequence: TGTGCCAGCAGCCGGGGACTAGCGGGGGACCGGGCAGATACGCAGTATTTT. Translating it yields CASSRGLAGDRADTQYF.

In regard to this clonotype: A much larger clone lies one base from this, so it may be a read error. The chain is built from TRBV20-1 and TRBJ2-7; 9 bases align to TRBD2. CDR1 DFQATT and CDR2 SNEGSKA come from the germline V gene (reference sequence). After removal of 1 base from V and 4 bases from J, the junction contained 5 bases not matched to a gene. CDR3 size: 14 residues. This chain's CDR3 is CSARVQAGGYEQYF. The CDR3 DNA reads as TGCAGTGCTAGAGTCCAAGCGGGGGGTTACGAGCAGTACTTC.